The 14 T cell receptor beta chains listed next were all sequenced from one sample in a study of T cells in women clearing cervical HPV infection. Method: immunoSEQ multiplex PCR; TCRdb's copy keeps in-frame clones and lacks some. This listing includes approximately 21,000 clones. The sample was blood buffy coat. The source is a woman between 18 and 75 years old with a cervical HPV16 infection that either progressed to CIN3+ or cleared (not recorded which).

A note on this clone: The read finishes 3 residues shy of the CDR3 end, and the germline J gene is used to complete it. The rearrangement links TRBV10-1 to TRBJ1-1; 8 bases are shared with TRBD1. Germline V lookup: CDR1 WNHNN, CDR2 SYGVQD (reference sequence). J was trimmed by 1 base and V by 6 bases; bases with no gene match: 4. The CDR3 is 14 residues long. The sequenced part of the CDR3 DNA is TGCGCCAGCAGCCCCGGGACAGGGAACACTGAA. The encoded protein is CASSPGTGNTE. In full, the CDR3 is CASSPGTGNTEAFF.

CDR3 protein: CASSFRQSSGANVLFF. CDR3 DNA, as far as it was read: TGTGCCAGCAGCTTCCGACAGAGCTCTGGGGCCAACGTA. The V call is TRBV7-6, the J call TRBJ1-4; a weak D match, TRBD1 (5 bases). The DNA ends 3 residues before the CDR3 does, and the rest of the CDR3 is filled in from the germline J gene. The CDR3 covers 16 residues. Germline V gives CDR1 SGHVS, CDR2 FNYEAQ.

As concerns this clone: The DNA ends 3 residues before the CDR3 does, and the rest of the CDR3 is filled in from the germline J gene. V gene TRBV5-4 combines with J gene TRBJ1-4; D remains unclear. CDR3 length: 15 amino acids. Trimming took off 2 bases at V and 10 bases at J, with 18 bases between the two ends. The V gene's germline CDR1 is SGHNT and CDR2 YYREEE (reference sequence). The CDR3 bases that were read are TGTGCCAGCAGCTTAGAGGCGGGCAGGTCGGGAAAA. Translation gives CASSLEAGRSGK. The CDR3 in full is CASSLEAGRSGKLFF. Full variable domain (rest looked up from reference TRBV5-4 and TRBJ1-4): ETGVTQSPTHLIKTRGQQVTLRCSSQSGHNTVSWYQQALGQGPQFIFQYYREEENGRGNFPPRFSGLQFPNYSSELNVNALELDDSALYLCASSLEAGRSGKLFFGSGTQLSVL.

A remark on this clone: The DNA ends 3 residues before the CDR3 does, and the rest of the CDR3 is filled in from the germline J gene. The gene calls are TRBV7-3 and TRBJ1-2, with D perhaps matching TRBD1 (5 bases). Per germline, CDR1 SGHTA and CDR2 FQGTGA. This CDR3 region has 13 residues. The chain's CDR3 is CASSGDSYNDYTF. The CDR3 bases that were read are TGTGCCAGCAGCGGGGACTCGTACAATGAC.

A remark on this clone: The missing CDR3 end, 3 residues past where the read stops, is filled in from the germline J gene. V and J are TRBV5-1 and TRBJ2-1, with D possibly matching TRBD2 (6 bases). V dropped 4 bases and J dropped 9 bases, with 23 bases sitting between them. Germline V CDR1 and CDR2: SGHRS, YFSETQ. CDR3 length: 16 residues. The CDR3 sequence: CASSPKAGPSAIEQFF. The covered CDR3 bases are TGCGCCAGCAGCCCGAAGGCGGGGCCTTCTGCCATTGAG.

Comments on this clone: Sequencing ends 3 residues short of the CDR3 end; the germline J gene provides the rest. The chain is built from TRBV20-1 and TRBJ1-5; 10 nucleotides agree with TRBD1. The CDR3 runs 14 residues. V was pared by 5 bases and J by 9 bases, with 10 bases of the junction left unmatched. Germline CDR1 reads DFQATT; CDR2 reads SNEGSKA (reference sequence). The covered CDR3 bases are TGCAGTGCTTCCCCCGGGACAGGGGTTTGGCCC. Translated, it gives CSASPGTGVWP. The CDR3 in full is CSASPGTGVWPQHF.

On this clone itself: The observed sequence ends 3 residues before the CDR3 terminus, with the missing tail filled in from the germline J gene. This chain joins TRBV18 and TRBJ1-4, with D maybe TRBD1 (5 bases). Germline V gene data show CDR1 as KGHSH and CDR2 as LQKENI. The CDR3 runs to 15 residues. The sequenced CDR3 bases are TGTGCCAGCTCACCTTCAGCATCTGGGGCCAACGTA. As protein: CASSPSASGANV. The entire CDR3 reads CASSPSASGANVLFF.

About this clone itself: From the germline J gene comes the end of the CDR3, since the read stops 3 residues before it. The rearrangement uses TRBV5-1 and TRBJ2-1; 8 nucleotides align to TRBD2. The trim removed 4 bases at V and 5 bases at J, leaving 8 bases unmatched. This CDR3 is 15 amino acids long. The germline V gene has CDR1 SGHRS and CDR2 YFSETQ. The CDR3 region is CASSPSAGGNNEQFF. CDR3 DNA (partial): TGCGCCAGCAGCCCCTCGGCGGGGGGAAACAATGAG.

Incomplete CDR3 DNA: TGTGCCATCAGTGATAGAGCAGGGTTAGATACG. Amino acids: CAISDRAGLDT. The full CDR3 reads CAISDRAGLDTQYF. The genes are TRBV10-3 and TRBJ2-3; TRBD1 might be the D (5 bases). Read coverage stops 3 residues before the CDR3 terminus; the germline J gene supplies the remainder. V lost 3 bases and J 5 bases, leaving 12 bases between the germline ends. Germline CDR1 reads ENHRY; CDR2 reads SYGVKD. This CDR3 comprises 14 residues.

Turning to this clone: A read error may produce the germline difference seen at one junction end. The read stops 3 residues short of the end of the CDR3; the missing end is completed from the germline J gene. The rearrangement uses TRBV5-1 and TRBJ1-3, with 9 bases fitting TRBD1. Germline V CDR1 and CDR2: SGHRS, YFSETQ. CDR3 length: 17 residues. The CDR3 sequence: CASSFSTGTGNGNAIYF. CDR3 DNA, as far as it was read: TGCGCCAGCAGCTTCAGCACCGGGACAGGGAATGGAAACGCC. The whole variable domain, remainder taken from reference TRBV5-1 and TRBJ1-3, is KAGVTQTPRYLIKTRGQQVTLSCSPISGHRSVSWYQQTPGQGLQFLFEYFSETQRNKGNFPGRFSGRQFSNSRSEMNVSTLELGDSALYLCASSFSTGTGNGNAIYFGEGSWLTVV.

Concerning this clone itself: The observed sequence ends 3 residues before the CDR3 terminus, with the missing tail filled in from the germline J gene. The chain combines TRBV19 with TRBJ2-1; TRBD2 is a possible D gene (5 bases). The CDR3 sequence is 14 residues long. Trimming removed 5 bases at V and 9 bases at J, with 17 bases between. Germline V gene sequence: CDR1 LNHDA, CDR2 SQIVND (reference sequence). The CDR3 spells CASSPDEGITEQFF. CDR3 DNA, as far as it was read: TGTGCCAGTAGTCCCGACGAGGGCATCACTGAG. Based on the CDR3 plus reference TRBV19 and TRBJ2-1, the full variable domain is DGGITQSPKYLFRKEGQNVTLSCEQNLNHDAMYWYRQDPGQGLRLIYYSQIVNDFQKGDIAEGYSVSREKKESFPLTVTSAQKNPTAFYLCASSPDEGITEQFFGPGTRLTVL.

Comment on this clone: The CDR3 end is not reached by the read, which stops 3 residues before it; the germline J gene fills it in. The chain recombines TRBV29-1 with TRBJ1-2; unclear D gene. V was trimmed by 3 bases and J by 0 bases, leaving 11 bases between them. The CDR3 is 14 amino acids. Germline V lookup: CDR1 SQVTM, CDR2 ANQGSEA. CDR3 bases read: TGCAGCGTTGAGATGGCAAGAGCTAACTATGGC. Amino acids: CSVEMARANYG. The CDR3 in its entirety is CSVEMARANYGYTF.

Concerning this clone: Sequencing ends 3 residues short of the CDR3 end; the germline J gene provides the rest. The rearrangement joins TRBV5-1 to TRBJ1-2, with TRBD1 matching 7 bases. Trimming removed 2 bases from V and 0 bases from J; junction bases left unmatched: 7. The germline V gene has CDR1 SGHRS and CDR2 YFSETQ. This CDR3 is 16 amino acids long. The CDR3 loop is CASSLEGAGANYGYTF. The CDR3 DNA, read in part, is TGCGCCAGCAGCTTAGAGGGGGCAGGAGCTAACTATGGC.

This clone is labeled medium-sized based on frequency. The sequenced fragment ends 3 residues before the CDR3 boundary, so the rest is inferred from the germline J gene. This chain connects TRBV20-1 to TRBJ2-4, with a possible D match to TRBD1 (5 bases). This CDR3 is 15 amino acids long. V lost 5 bases and J lost 5, with 19 bases in between. Germline values: CDR1 DFQATT, CDR2 SNEGSKA (reference sequence). CDR3 bases read: TGCAGTGCTTACGCAGGGCAGAGCCAACAAAACATT. Encoded protein: CSAYAGQSQQNI. The whole CDR3 is CSAYAGQSQQNIQYF.